Below, one T cell receptor beta chain is given with its context. The source of the sample is a study of blood T cell repertoires in COVID-19. Study in general: The samples span acute and convalescent COVID-19 from the United States, Italy and Spain. Nucleic acid was either cDNA or gDNA, and it came from T cells, B-cell-depleted T cells, or PBMCs.

Trimming cost V 0 bases and J 10 bases, with 7 bases left between them. CDR1 and CDR2 (germline): LGHDT, YNNKEL (reference sequence). This CDR3 has 13 residues. Per the original methods: How many nucleated cells were present was estimated from reference gene primer amplification. This table comes from immunoSEQ multiplex PCR, and its TCRdb copy is limited to in-frame clones, with some not included. D and trimming were read from the DNA, whereas the V and J calls and clone size are those reported in that table. The sample holds 130,000 or so clones, about 72% seen once. This chain uses TRBV3-1 (or the pseudogene TRBV3-2) with TRBJ1-6; D not resolved. This sequence was found in a woman in her 70s with acute or convalescent COVID-19. The sample taken for sequencing was peripheral blood. CDR3 in amino acids: CASSQEERSPLHF. CDR3 in DNA: TGTGCCAGCAGCCAAGAAGAACGGTCACCCCTCCACTTT.